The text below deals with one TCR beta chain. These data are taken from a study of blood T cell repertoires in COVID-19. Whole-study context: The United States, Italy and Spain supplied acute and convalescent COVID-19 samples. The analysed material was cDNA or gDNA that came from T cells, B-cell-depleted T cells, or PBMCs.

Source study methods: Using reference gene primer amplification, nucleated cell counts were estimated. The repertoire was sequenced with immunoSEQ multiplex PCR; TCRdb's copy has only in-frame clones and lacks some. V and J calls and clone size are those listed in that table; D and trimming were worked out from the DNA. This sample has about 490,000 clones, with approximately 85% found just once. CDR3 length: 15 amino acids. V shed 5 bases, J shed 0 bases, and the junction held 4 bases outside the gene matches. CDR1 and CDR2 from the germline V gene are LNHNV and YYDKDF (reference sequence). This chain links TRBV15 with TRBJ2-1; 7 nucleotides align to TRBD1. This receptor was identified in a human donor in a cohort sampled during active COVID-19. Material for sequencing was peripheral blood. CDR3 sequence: CATSGPGGSYNEQFF. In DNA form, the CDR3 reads TGTGCCACCAGCGGTCCAGGGGGCTCCTACAATGAGCAGTTCTTC.